This is a list of T cell receptor beta chains from one sample in a study of T cell repertoires in cytomegalovirus infection. Antigens for these TCRs are unknown. TCRdb re-called the reads through MiXCR, storing one row per CDR3 protein. The sample has approximately 350,000 distinct CDR3 sequences; about 35% are singletons. The sequences come from cultured PBMCs, collected from culture after CMV antigen stimulation. The source of these receptors is a human donor in good health (CMV status not recorded). Some clones in this sample may be carry-over from other donors' samples. Each CDR3 is given with its conserved first and last residue. D genes are given only for firm matches. Some rows have no size entry. The others give once, few or many, or a class for an expanded clone.

d_call,v_call,j_call,clone_size,cdr3_aa,cdr3_nt
-,TRBV4-3,TRBJ1-2,-,CASSQEGRGPYGYTF,TGCGCCAGCAGCCAAGAAGGGAGAGGCCCGTATGGCTACACCTTC
-,TRBV12-3/TRBV12-4,TRBJ2-5,few,CASSFEGEGETQYF,TGTGCCAGCAGTTTTGAGGGCGAGGGAGAGACCCAGTACTTC
-,TRBV6-5,TRBJ2-5,few,CASSYSARETQYF,TGTGCCAGCAGTTACTCGGCCCGAGAGACCCAGTACTTC
-,TRBV5-1,TRBJ2-3,few,CASSLWGQGTDTQYF,TGCGCCAGCAGCTTATGGGGGCAGGGGACAGATACGCAGTATTTT
TRBD2,TRBV11-2,TRBJ2-3,-,CASSPSGLAGATDTQYF,TGTGCCAGCAGCCCGTCCGGACTAGCGGGGGCCACAGATACGCAGTATTTT
TRBD2,TRBV11-2,TRBJ2-5,-,CASSLNAASGERWHF,TGTGCCAGCAGCTTAAACGCGGCTAGCGGGGAAAGGTGGCACTTC
-,TRBV16,TRBJ2-1,-,CASSQSRHPEQFF,TGTGCCAGCAGCCAATCCCGACACCCTGAGCAGTTCTTC
TRBD1,TRBV7-2,TRBJ2-4,few,CASSLTGQGYFKAKNIQYF,TGTGCCAGCAGCTTAACGGGACAGGGATATTTTAAGGCCAAAAACATTCAGTACTTC
TRBD2,TRBV5-1,TRBJ2-6,-,CASSPHSGRASGANVLTF,TGCGCCAGCAGCCCGCATAGCGGGAGGGCCTCTGGGGCCAACGTCCTGACTTTC
-,TRBV6-6,TRBJ2-5,-,CASSKGLWETQYF,TGTGCCAGCAGTAAGGGGCTGTGGGAGACCCAGTACTTC